The 28 T cell receptor beta chains reported below all come from one sample, sequenced in a study of shared clonotypes between healthy human individuals. The repertoire was sequenced with immunoSEQ multiplex PCR; TCRdb's copy has only in-frame clones and lacks some. The sample yields about 660,000 clones, over 65% seen once. Material for sequencing was memory CD4+ T cells sorted from blood. The sample's subset: CD45RA-negative fraction. Receptors originate from a woman in her 30s in good health.

The genes are TRBV4-2 and TRBJ2-5, with 9 nucleotides matching TRBD2. This CDR3 contains 15 residues. V shed 1 base and J 5 bases; nucleotides not matched to a gene: 5. Germline-derived CDR1 and CDR2 are LGHNA and YNFKEQ. The CDR3 spells CASSQGSAGGETQYF. In DNA, the CDR3 is TGTGCCAGCAGCCAAGGGTCGGCGGGAGGGGAGACCCAGTACTTC.

This clone was seen just once. This chain uses TRBV6-5 with TRBJ1-1, with a possible D match to TRBD1 (6 bases). The CDR3 extends over 14 amino acids. Per the germline V gene, CDR1 is MNHEY and CDR2 is SVGAGI. Trimming removed 5 bases from V and 5 bases from J, with 15 bases in between. DNA for the CDR3: TGTGCCAGCAGTCGACAGGAAAGCAGAACTGAAGCTTTCTTT. As protein: CASSRQESRTEAFF.

In this sample, this clone turned up a few times. This sequence joins TRBV5-1 and TRBJ2-5; 14 bases are shared with TRBD2. The germline V gene encodes CDR1 SGHRS and CDR2 YFSETQ. This CDR3 has 17 residues. The trim removed 4 bases at V and 5 bases at J, leaving 10 bases unmatched. In DNA form, the CDR3 reads TGCGCCAGCAGCATAGGGACTAGCGGGAGCCTGTCGGAGACCCAGTACTTC. Translating gives CASSIGTSGSLSETQYF.

The rearrangement uses TRBV28 and TRBJ1-4, with D possibly TRBD1 on 5 matching bases. The V and J ends lost 2 bases and 7 bases respectively, with 11 bases between them. The CDR3 runs 14 residues. Germline CDR1 is MDHEN and CDR2 is SYDVKM. In nucleotides, the CDR3 is TGTGCCAGCAGTTTAGCAGGGTTGGGTGAAAAACTGTTTTTT. This gives the protein CASSLAGLGEKLFF.

CDR3 amino acids: CASSLIRRDTQYF. The CDR3 DNA reads TGTGCCAGCAGCCTAATCCGGCGAGATACGCAGTATTTT. The V gene is TRBV7-9, the J gene TRBJ2-3; the D is unclear. V dropped 5 bases and J dropped 5 bases, with 11 bases sitting between them. CDR1 and CDR2 (germline): SEHNR, FQNEAQ (reference sequence). The CDR3 has 13 amino acids. The entire variable domain, with the rest obtained from reference TRBV7-9 and TRBJ2-3, is as follows: DTGVSQNPRHKITKRGQNVTFRCDPISEHNRLYWYRQTLGQGPEFLTYFQNEAQLEKSRLLSDRFSAERPKGSFSTLEIQRTEQGDSAMYLCASSLIRRDTQYFGPGTRLTVL.

The chain links TRBV11-2 to TRBJ1-1; tentatively, D is TRBD1 (6 bases). CDR3 length: 15 residues. V was pared by 5 bases and J by 4 bases, with 17 bases between. Germline V gives CDR1 SGHAT, CDR2 FQNNGV. The CDR3 sequence is CASSAVTGLGTEAFF. CDR3 in DNA: TGTGCCAGCAGCGCAGTCACAGGGTTGGGCACTGAAGCTTTCTTT.

In its sample, this clone was seen a few times. The chain has TRBV7-2 and TRBJ1-1; tentatively, D is TRBD1 (5 bases). The V gene's germline CDR1 is SGHTA and CDR2 FQGNSA. V was trimmed by 5 bases and J by 4 bases, leaving 17 bases between them. The length of the CDR3 is 15 residues. The CDR3 protein is CASSPVAGTTTEAFF. CDR3 sequence (DNA): TGTGCCAGCAGCCCCGTCGCAGGGACGACCACTGAAGCTTTCTTT.

This clone was picked up a small number of times. Other DNA sequences in this sample translate to the same CDR3. V and J are TRBV10-1 and TRBJ2-3, with D possibly TRBD2 on 5 matching bases. Germline V gives CDR1 WNHNN, CDR2 SYGVQD (reference sequence). The CDR3 contains 14 residues. With 0 bases removed from V and 1 base from J, the gap between germline ends came to 5 bases. The DNA of the CDR3 is TGCGCCAGCAGTGAGTCCGGGGGCACAGATACGCAGTATTTT. Its translation: CASSESGGTDTQYF.

This chain's CDR3 is CASAAAPTYEQYF. CDR3 nucleotides: TGTGCCAGCGCGGCAGCTCCCACCTACGAGCAGTACTTC. This chain joins TRBV6-5 and TRBJ2-7; D not resolved. V lost 8 bases and J lost 2, with 13 bases in between. Germline V gene sequence: CDR1 MNHEY, CDR2 SVGAGI. The CDR3 runs 13 residues.

The chain uses TRBV10-2 and TRBJ1-5, with no clear D. The V end lost 7 bases, the J end lost 3 bases, and 10 bases lay between the germline ends. The CDR3 spans 13 residues. CDR1 is WSHSY and CDR2 is SAAADI in the germline V gene. The CDR3 DNA is TGCGCCAGCAAGATGCTTGACAATCAGCCCCAGCATTTT. Its protein is CASKMLDNQPQHF.

The rearrangement joins TRBV15 to TRBJ2-7, with a weak D call TRBD2 (5 bases). From germline, CDR1 is LNHNV and CDR2 YYDKDF (reference sequence). V shed 3 bases and J shed 4 bases, with 10 bases lying between them. The CDR3 covers 13 residues. The chain's CDR3 is CATSSGSPYEQYF. CDR3 sequence (DNA): TGTGCCACCAGCAGTGGGAGCCCGTACGAGCAGTACTTC. Complete variable domain (other parts from reference TRBV15 and TRBJ2-7): DAMVIQNPRYQVTQFGKPVTLSCSQTLNHNVMYWYQQKSSQAPKLLFHYYDKDFNNEADTPDNFQSRRPNTSFCFLDIRSPGLGDTAMYLCATSSGSPYEQYFGPGTRLTVT.

V gene TRBV6-6 combines with J gene TRBJ1-5, with D tentatively TRBD1 (5 bases). Germline loops: CDR1 MNHNY, CDR2 SVGAGI (reference sequence). V shed 2 bases and J shed 8 bases, with 13 bases lying between them. The CDR3 sequence is 14 residues long. Here the CDR3 reads CASSYRGRIKPQHF. The CDR3 nucleotides are TGTGCCAGCAGTTACAGGGGCAGAATCAAGCCCCAGCATTTT.

This clone appeared many times. The chain is built from TRBV19 and TRBJ2-1, with 8 nucleotides matching TRBD1. Trimming at V came to 7 bases and at J to 0 bases, leaving 5 bases not matched to a gene. CDR1 is LNHDA, CDR2 SQIVND, per germline (reference sequence). The CDR3 has 15 residues. This CDR3 reads CASTDDRGSYNEQFF. The CDR3 bases are TGTGCCAGTACCGATGACAGGGGCTCCTACAATGAGCAGTTCTTC.

This clone was recorded a few times. Other nucleotide sequences in the sample specify the same CDR3. The V and J genes are TRBV28 and TRBJ2-5; maybe TRBD1 (6 bases). The DNA end lines up better with TRBJ2-7; the J call may be wrong. Germline V gene sequence: CDR1 MDHEN, CDR2 SYDVKM. The CDR3 is 13 residues long. In DNA form, the CDR3 reads TGTGCCAGCAGCCCAAGCAGGGGCTACGAGCAGTACTTC. Residues: CASSPSRGYEQYF.

This chain joins TRBV2 and TRBJ2-5; TRBD2 is a possible D gene (6 bases). There are 14 residues in the CDR3. Trimming pared 6 bases from V and 5 bases from J, leaving 16 bases between. Germline V gene data show CDR1 as SNHLY and CDR2 as FYNNEI. CDR3 sequence: CASSQMLGGETQYF. In DNA form, the CDR3 reads TGTGCCAGCAGCCAAATGCTCGGAGGGGAGACCCAGTACTTC.

Only one count was recorded for this clone. V is TRBV29-1 and J is TRBJ2-3; D may correspond to TRBD1 or TRBD2 (6 bases each). CDR3 size: 14 residues. Germline assignment: CDR1 SQVTM and CDR2 ANQGSEA. Trimming took 8 bases from V and 1 from J, leaving 16 bases between them. This CDR3 reads CSTREGEGTDTQYF. The CDR3 bases are TGCAGCACCAGAGAGGGGGAGGGCACAGATACGCAGTATTTT.

This clone appeared a few times. The gene calls are TRBV2 and TRBJ2-5; the D call may be TRBD1 or TRBD2 (5 bases each). The CDR3 is 13 amino acids. Germline CDR1 is SNHLY and CDR2 is FYNNEI. Trimming removed 4 bases at V and 3 bases at J, with 9 bases between. The CDR3 region is CASSGDGEETQYF. The CDR3 DNA reads as TGTGCCAGCAGTGGGGACGGAGAAGAGACCCAGTACTTC.

The CDR3 region is CASSLDLAGVGEQYF. CDR3 nucleotide sequence: TGTGCCAGCAGCTTGGACCTAGCGGGAGTTGGTGAGCAGTACTTC. The chain couples TRBV5-4 to TRBJ2-7; 10 bases agree with TRBD2. The trim removed 0 bases at V and 7 bases at J, leaving 7 bases unmatched. CDR1 is SGHNT and CDR2 is YYREEE in the germline V gene (reference sequence). The CDR3 has 15 amino acids.

In DNA, the CDR3 is TGTGCCAGTAGTAGAGACGGCGACAGGGGACTTAGTCCAGATACGCAGTATTTT. It specifies CASSRDGDRGLSPDTQYF. The chain combines TRBV19 with TRBJ2-3, with 8 nucleotides matching TRBD1. Germline V gene lookup returns CDR1 LNHDA and CDR2 SQIVND (reference sequence). J lost 4 bases, V lost 4 bases, and 16 bases had no gene match. There are 18 residues in the CDR3.

The chain employs TRBV2 and TRBJ2-3, with D possibly TRBD1 on 6 matching bases. The CDR3 is 12 amino acids. V lost 5 bases to trimming and J lost 6 bases, with 9 bases between them. The V gene's germline CDR1 is SNHLY and CDR2 FYNNEI. The CDR3 DNA reads TGTGCCAGCAGTCTACAGGGTGATACGCAGTATTTT. Its protein is CASSLQGDTQYF.

The CDR3 region is CASSRTGVNTEAFF. CDR3 in DNA: TGTGCCAGCAGCAGGACAGGGGTGAACACTGAAGCTTTCTTT. V usage is TRBV25-1 and J usage is TRBJ1-1; 9 bases are shared with TRBD1. This CDR3 is 14 amino acids long. J was trimmed by 0 bases and V by 6 bases; bases with no gene match: 2. The germline V gene encodes CDR1 MGHDK and CDR2 SYGVNS.

The chain recombines TRBV2 with TRBJ2-7, with 15 bases aligning to TRBD2. Trimming cost V 7 bases and J 4 bases; bases outside gene matches: 2. Per germline, CDR1 SNHLY and CDR2 FYNNEI. The CDR3 totals 14 residues. This CDR3 reads CASKGLAGGYEQYF. The CDR3 DNA sequence: TGTGCCAGCAAAGGACTAGCGGGAGGGTACGAGCAGTACTTC. Full variable domain (remainder filled in from reference TRBV2 and TRBJ2-7): EPEVTQTPSHQVTQMGQEVILRCVPISNHLYFYWYRQILGQKVEFLVSFYNNEISEKSEIFDDQFSVERPDGSNFTLKIRSTKLEDSAMYFCASKGLAGGYEQYFGPGTRLTVT.

V usage is TRBV28 and J usage is TRBJ2-7; maybe TRBD1 (5 bases). Deletions cut 6 bases from V and 0 bases from J, with 12 bases between. In germline, CDR1 is MDHEN, CDR2 SYDVKM. The CDR3 runs to 14 residues. The CDR3 DNA is TGTGCCAGCAGCCCAGGGTTAAGCTCCTACGAGCAGTACTTC. It is translated as CASSPGLSSYEQYF. The variable domain in full, with the rest retrieved from reference TRBV28 and TRBJ2-7, is DVKVTQSSRYLVKRTGEKVFLECVQDMDHENMFWYRQDPGLGLRLIYFSYDVKMKEKGDIPEGYSVSREKKERFSLILESASTNQTSMYLCASSPGLSSYEQYFGPGTRLTVT.

J is TRBJ2-5 and V is TRBV5-5; the match to TRBD1 covers 11 bases. CDR3 length: 15 amino acids. From germline, CDR1 is SGHKS and CDR2 YYEKEE (reference sequence). With 2 bases clipped from V and 7 bases from J, the junction kept 7 bases outside the gene matches. The CDR3, as DNA: TGTGCCAGCAGCTTTGGACAGGGGGCTGGCGGGACCCAGTACTTC. This translates into CASSFGQGAGGTQYF. The full variable domain, in which reference TRBV5-5 and TRBJ2-5 provide the parts outside the CDR3, is DAGVTQSPTHLIKTRGQQVTLRCSPISGHKSVSWYQQVLGQGPQFIFQYYEKEERGRGNFPDRFSARQFPNYSSELNVNALLLGDSALYLCASSFGQGAGGTQYFGPGTRLLVL.

The V and J genes are TRBV28 and TRBJ2-2; TRBD2 agrees at 11 bases. Germline CDR1 MDHEN, CDR2 SYDVKM. The CDR3 is 18 amino acids. Losses at the gene ends were 5 bases for V and 0 bases for J; bases not matched to a gene: 8. The CDR3: CASSPGRLAGTNTGELFF. CDR3 DNA sequence: TGTGCCAGCAGTCCAGGTAGACTAGCGGGGACGAACACCGGGGAGCTGTTTTTT. Complete variable domain (other parts from reference TRBV28 and TRBJ2-2): DVKVTQSSRYLVKRTGEKVFLECVQDMDHENMFWYRQDPGLGLRLIYFSYDVKMKEKGDIPEGYSVSREKKERFSLILESASTNQTSMYLCASSPGRLAGTNTGELFFGEGSRLTVL.

This chain connects TRBV27 to TRBJ1-5; possibly TRBD1 for D (5 bases). CDR1 and CDR2 (germline): MNHEY, SMNVEV (reference sequence). The V end was cut by 3 bases, the J end by 3 bases, with 12 bases between. CDR3 length: 15 residues. In DNA, the CDR3 is TGTGCCAGCAGTTTTAACGGGGCCCTCAATCAGCCCCAGCATTTT. Translation gives CASSFNGALNQPQHF.

This clone was picked up one time. With a far larger clone one base away, a read error is the likely cause. Written as DNA, the CDR3 is TGTGCCAGCAGTTACTTGAAGGGGATCTACGAGCAGTACTTC. Translation gives CASSYLKGIYEQYF. This chain connects TRBV6-5 to TRBJ2-7; weak D call: TRBD1 (5 bases). Between the trimmed V and J ends, which lost 1 base and 3 bases, there was a span of 10 bases. The CDR3 totals 14 residues. The germline CDR1 and CDR2 sequences are MNHEY and SVGAGI.

This sequence joins TRBV6-6 and TRBJ2-3; D is possibly TRBD1 (6 bases). The ends were cut back, 4 bases at V and 4 bases at J, with 9 bases in the middle. Germline V CDR1 and CDR2: MNHNY, SVGAGI (reference sequence). This CDR3 has 13 amino acids. CDR3 sequence reads: CASSFAGADTQYF. The CDR3 region has the DNA TGTGCCAGCAGTTTCGCAGGGGCAGATACGCAGTATTTT.